The TCR beta chain under discussion was sequenced for a study of cytomegalovirus exposure and HLA in healthy donors (dated by TCRdb to about 2017). Regarding the complete study: According to an earlier analysis of several hundred of the donors, about 180 million T cells yielded roughly 100 million unique TCR beta sequences and about 300 Gb of sequence data. An early release covering 550 to 650 HLA-typed donors comprised approximately 290 gigabases of sequencing data and tens of millions of unique TCR sequences. Of the roughly 390 genotyped donors, around 81% fell in the genetic ancestry cluster associated with self-reported Caucasian donors. The study was designed to test whether signatures of past pathogen exposure could be identified by cataloging public T cell receptors. Using immunosequencing, the study profiled T cell repertoires from 500 to 800 subjects and related those repertoires to cytomegalovirus serostatus. A separate validation cohort of approximately 120 different subjects was used in addition to the roughly 670-subject first cohort. High-throughput TCR immunosequencing, statistical association of individual TCRs with disease status, and machine learning were combined to predict cytomegalovirus infection status. A later analysis re-analyzed previously published TCR beta repertoires from 500 to 700 donors and added high-resolution HLA genotyping to study TCR occurrence patterns. In the later analysis, no new phenotypic data were used to find candidate immune exposures; instead, reliance was placed on TCR beta sequences and their occurrence across donors. In an earlier analysis of 500 to 650 of the donors, high-throughput TCR beta sequencing was used to judge whether each TCR beta V gene segment behaved as functional or pseudogenic. Donor age, sex, ethnicity and CMV serostatus were compiled alongside the repertoire data. A later genetic analysis took genome-wide SNP genotypes for about three fifths of the roughly 670 donors and used that subset as a discovery cohort. All discovery cohort repertoires had been generated on a single sequencing platform. HLA typing included class I and class II loci at four-digit resolution. The number of donors typed differed by locus, with roughly 629-640 for A, B, C, DRB1 and DQB1, 522 for DQA1, some 570 for DPA1, and approximately 470 for DPB1. Because of strong linkage in the cohort, roughly 5 DR-DQ haplotypes were treated as single units for association and clustering. Among under 450 genotyped donors of the cohort, an average of around 240,000 unique TCR beta nucleotide sequences were sequenced per donor, about a sixth of them non-productive. Points the paper makes about the study in general: A cluster of highly shared sequence variants was judged likely to be a technical artifact of the sequencing pipeline. In the study, some 160 TCR beta chains were listed as associated with cytomegalovirus. Because the 87-base-pair reads could not distinguish some IMGT-functional V segments, including TRBV6-2 and TRBV6-3, those segments were excluded. The presence/absence analyses assumed that sequencing depth was roughly uniform across donors, and that assumption may not be true. According to a later genetic analysis, donors in an Asian-associated ancestry cluster had fewer N-insertions in productive TCRs than the roughly 700-donor mean. Immune exposure information for the cohort was limited to CMV serostatus. In an earlier analysis of some 500 of the donors, most TCR beta V segments were observed in productive rearrangements about 90% or about 30% of the time, broadly matching IMGT annotations. Most TCR sequences were observed very rarely across donors, whereas some public TCRs were present in many individuals. A further reported finding was that TCR beta sequences accurately predicted the HLA-A and HLA-B alleles for most subjects in the first cohort. In vitro tests confirmed that three of the cytomegalovirus-associated TCR beta chains recognize cytomegalovirus antigens. The earlier analysis of almost 600 of the donors excluded approximately 15 rarely observed V segments, including chromosome 9 orphons, because counts were too low. A later genetic analysis associated a missense DCLRE1C variant with V-gene and J-gene trimming of TCR beta chains, and an independent cohort replicated the association. According to a later analysis, most CMV-associated TCR beta chains appeared to be HLA-restricted, and the HLA associations seemed to be driven largely by CMV exposure. This cohort had only TCR beta chains sequenced, and the lack of alpha or paired-chain data limited which features could be detected. Linkage disequilibrium might explain the correlated functional status among segregating V segments, but an unknown experimental factor could not be excluded. A later analysis associated 15,000 to 20,000 TCR beta sequences with specific HLA alleles at a false discovery rate of 0.05. In a later analysis, TCR association rates were found to vary across HLA loci, with the most associated TCRs seen for DRB1 alleles and the fewest for HLA-C alleles. Assigning TCR associations to individual alleles was difficult when HLA alleles, especially DR and DQ, strongly co-occurred. Compared with equally common non-associated chains, HLA-associated TCR beta chains in a later analysis were more clonally expanded and had lower generation probabilities. In both the original and validation cohorts, the classifier was reported to diagnose cytomegalovirus status with high specificity and sensitivity. It was suggested by the authors that the approach could potentially be generalized to other disease states and immunological phenotypes. A later analysis reported that several top co-occurrence clusters appeared linked to parvovirus B19, influenza, CMV and Epstein-Barr virus. Because some donors lacked HLA typing at each locus, the association tests relied only on the typed subset.

Libraries were built with the immunoSEQ multiplex PCR assay. For the multiplex PCR, a mixture combining 60 forward primers for TCR Vbeta segments and 13 reverse primers for TCR Jbeta segments was used. Amplification of the CDR3 region of rearranged TCR beta genes was performed with a multiplex PCR assay on genomic DNA. Amplified TCR beta libraries were sequenced as 87-base-pair reads on the Illumina HiSeq System. The authors' analysis ran thus. A later analysis counted tens of millions of unique TCR beta chains across the 550 to 800 repertoires, and some 11 million of these chains were shared by at least two donors. Raw reads were error-corrected and collapsed into unique sequences by a nearest-neighbor algorithm in which closely related sequences were merged to remove PCR and sequencing errors. Alignment of CDR3 sequences to IMGT reference sequences was used to assign V, D and J gene segments. Each retained sequence needed at least a six-nucleotide match to both a V gene segment and a J gene segment. A rearrangement counted as productive if the CDR3 had no stop codons and remained in frame with V and J, and every other rearrangement counted as non-productive. CDR3 was defined by IMGT convention, running from the second conserved V-encoded cysteine to the conserved J-encoded phenylalanine. Sequences without an unambiguous match to a single V gene segment were excluded from the earlier analysis of about 630 of the donors. In an earlier analysis of roughly 600 of the donors, a V segment was called functional when productive rearrangements were above 56.7%, and segregating when the standard deviation between donors exceeded 5%. A statistical classification framework was built for diagnosing cytomegalovirus status from the catalog of TCR beta chain sequences. A later analysis assigned V and J genes by comparing TCR nucleotide sequences with IMGT/GENE-DB human TR gene sequences. In a later analysis, CDR3 sequences and most-parsimonious VDJ recombination scenarios were assigned using the TCRdist pipeline. In a later analysis, each TCR beta chain was defined by its CDR3 amino acid sequence together with its V-gene family, and reads without a unique V-gene family were excluded. In a later analysis, 450 to 600 highly shared, low-generation-probability nucleotide sequences were removed to address suspected cross-contamination and a sequencing artifact. A later analysis calculated a clonal expansion index for each public chain from normalized within-repertoire ranks of inferred template counts. A later analysis computed generation probabilities with a VDJ recombination model fitted to out-of-frame rearrangements, and checked the results against IGoR. A later analysis scored TCR-TCR, TCR-HLA and TCR-CMV co-occurrence with hypergeometric tests, applying a repertoire-size bias correction to TCR pairs. A later analysis estimated false discovery rates by permuting HLA or CMV assignments 20 times. In a later analysis, co-occurring TCRs were grouped using DBSCAN, and TCRdist sequence similarity was added for clustering within HLA-allele-positive subsets. Co-occurrence clustering excluded repertoires with fewer than 30,000 or more than 120,000 public chains, plus five with anomalous nucleotide sharing. TCRdb took this table from immuneACCESS and kept in-frame rearrangements with V and J called. Such tables lack part of the clones; where checked against another copy, unresolved V genes explain under half of the gap, and the rest is unexplained. The V and J calls and clone size are taken from that table; D and trimming were inferred from the DNA. For this sample there are 110,000 or so clones; 75% to 90% appear just once. The ten largest clones add up to approximately 6.9% of the sample.

The cohort was made up of about 610 healthy bone marrow donors. At the time of sampling, all cohort members were nominally healthy, though unrecorded immune exposures were likely present. The donor tested CMV seropositive, placing the donor among the roughly 270 seropositive members of the cohort. A peripheral blood sample was provided by each donor, and peripheral blood mononuclear cells were used for TCR beta sequencing. Genomic DNA was extracted from the blood cell samples with the Qiagen DNeasy Blood Extraction Kit. With regard to this clone: What antigen it recognizes has not been identified. No base-level quality is on record; no much larger clone is a single base apart.

Relative to germline, V is 6 bases shorter and J is 0 bases shorter, with 8 bases between their ends. The germline V gene encodes CDR1 LNHDA and CDR2 SQIVND (reference sequence). The CDR3 holds 14 amino acids from the cysteine to the phenylalanine. CDR3 DNA only is kept here, 42 bases in frame from base 1. This chain is built from TRBV19 and TRBJ1-4; the D gene remains uncertain. This clonotype was obtained from a man aged 25 to 40 in good health and CMV-seropositive. Specimen: PBMCs. CDR3 sequence: CASRSVATNEKLFF. The DNA sequence follows: TGTGCCAGTAGATCAGTTGCAACTAATGAAAAACTGTTTTTT.